Here is one TCR beta chain with its context. These data are taken from a study of blood T cell repertoires in COVID-19. Looking at the study overall: Collection of acute and convalescent COVID-19 samples took place in the United States, Italy and Spain.

Adults between about 18 and 89 years of age took part from 24 US areas. Either two negative PCRs, clearance, or symptom resolution qualified Cohort 3 donors as recovered. In the original processing: Researchers report that nucleated cell counts were estimated from reference gene primer amplification. Profiled with immunoSEQ multiplex PCR; TCRdb holds only in-frame clones, not every one. From that table come the V and J calls and clone size; the DNA was used to work out D and trimming. The sample shows roughly 330,000 clones, 80% to 90% of them seen only once. This TCR was sampled from a woman aged 25 to 39 who had recovered from COVID-19. Specimen: PBMCs or T cells enriched from blood (not recorded which).

For the CDR3, the DNA is TGTGCCAGCGATAAGAGGACAGCGCTTAAAACCACCGGGGAGCTGTTTTTT. Protein: CASDKRTALKTTGELFF. The chain is built from TRBV11-2 and TRBJ2-2; a weak D match, TRBD1 (6 bases). The CDR3 spans 17 residues. CDR1 and CDR2 (germline): SGHAT, FQNNGV. Trimming removed 8 bases at V and 4 bases at J, with 23 bases between.